This entry lists 8 T cell receptor beta chains sequenced from one sample in a study of CD8 T cells in Susac syndrome. Random hexamers were used to reverse transcribe the RNA input (0.5 to 1 ug). TCRdb re-called the immunoSEQ multiplex PCR reads with MiXCR, one entry per CDR3 protein. The sample records fewer than 70,000 distinct CDR3 sequences, 95% being singletons. The source material was CD8+ T cells from PBMCs. The receptor set was obtained from a human donor in good health.

The chain recombines TRBV10-3 with TRBJ2-2, with D maybe TRBD2 (5 bases). V was clipped by 3 bases and J by 4 bases, with 9 bases between them. Germline CDR1 is ENHRY and CDR2 is SYGVKD. The CDR3 runs 14 residues. The DNA for the CDR3 is TGTGCCATCAGTGAAGGGAGCGCCACCGGGGAGCTGTTTTTT. Its protein is CAISEGSATGELFF.

The V gene is TRBV3-1, the J gene TRBJ1-1; D is unresolved. V was trimmed by 4 bases and J by 1 base, leaving 7 bases between them. CDR1 is LGHDT and CDR2 is YNNKEL in the germline V gene (reference sequence). CDR3 length: 13 residues. CDR3 DNA: TGTGCCAGCAGCCTCCCCGGGAACACTGAAGCTTTCTTT. This encodes CASSLPGNTEAFF.

The chain recombines TRBV6-5 with TRBJ2-3, with D hard to call. The CDR3 length is 18 residues. Looked up from germline, CDR1 is MNHEY and CDR2 is SVGAGI. The V and J ends lost 0 bases and 2 bases respectively, with 18 bases between them. Here the CDR3 reads CASSYSDGRPDITDTQYF. The CDR3 DNA sequence: TGTGCCAGCAGTTACTCGGACGGTCGACCCGACATCACAGATACGCAGTATTTT.

The rearrangement uses TRBV28 and TRBJ2-6; D assignment may be TRBD1 or TRBD2 (5 bases each). The CDR3 is 20 residues long. Germline V gene lookup returns CDR1 MDHEN and CDR2 SYDVKM. V lost 3 bases and J 1 base, leaving 22 bases between the germline ends. Here the CDR3 DNA reads TGTGCCAGCAGTTTCCGAGGGGCCGGGCTAACCAGTTCTGGGGCCAACGTCCTGACTTTC. Translated: CASSFRGAGLTSSGANVLTF.

CDR3 in amino acids: CASRLGAATEAFF. Here the CDR3 DNA reads TGTGCCAGCCGATTGGGGGCTGCGACTGAAGCTTTCTTT. The gene calls are TRBV19 and TRBJ1-1, with a possible D match to TRBD1 (6 bases). CDR1 is LNHDA and CDR2 is SQIVND in the germline V gene (reference sequence). The CDR3 has 13 amino acids. Trimming pared 9 bases from V and 5 bases from J, leaving 16 bases between.

The rearrangement joins TRBV5-6 to TRBJ1-5, with D unclear. The CDR3 totals 12 residues. Per germline, CDR1 SGHDT and CDR2 YYEEEE. V was pared by 4 bases and J by 3 bases, with 5 bases between. The CDR3 here is CASSQVNQPQHF. The CDR3 nucleotides are TGTGCCAGCAGCCAAGTCAATCAGCCCCAGCATTTT.

The gene calls are TRBV4-1 and TRBJ1-2; 8 nucleotides line up with TRBD1. This CDR3 spans 14 amino acids. From germline, CDR1 is MGHRA and CDR2 YSYEKL. V lost 1 base, J lost 3 bases, and 1 base stayed unmatched. DNA of the CDR3: TGCGCCAGCAGCCAAGCAGGGGGCGACTATGGCTACACCTTC. It encodes CASSQAGGDYGYTF.

The V and J genes are TRBV7-9 and TRBJ1-4; maybe TRBD1 (6 bases). This CDR3 is 14 amino acids long. Germline V lookup: CDR1 SEHNR, CDR2 FQNEAQ (reference sequence). Trimming stripped 3 bases from V and 8 bases from J, with 13 bases between. Here the CDR3 DNA reads TGTGCCAGCAGCTTGGGGGGGGCACGAGAAAAACTGTTTTTT. Residues: CASSLGGAREKLFF.